These 21 T cell receptor beta chains came from one sample sequenced in a study of Graves' ophthalmopathy and Graves' hyperthyroidism. The authors amplified TCR beta CDR3 regions, and they did so from RNA transcripts for repertoire sequencing. First-round RT-PCR used HTBI primers; second-round multiplex PCR followed. Using its own MiXCR run on the multiplex PCR reads, TCRdb lists one record per CDR3 protein. The data contain 600,000 to 650,000 distinct CDR3 sequences, around a fifth of them singletons. Sequenced sample: peripheral blood. These receptors originate from a woman aged 18 to 35 with stable Graves' hyperthyroidism. Some clones in this sample may be carry-over from other donors' samples.

This clonotype was counted many times. The rearrangement links TRBV7-9 to TRBJ1-1, with D unclear. Trimming removed 4 bases from V and 0 bases from J, with 12 bases in between. The CDR3 loop spans 15 amino acids. CDR1 SEHNR and CDR2 FQNEAQ come from the germline V gene (reference sequence). CDR3 bases: TGTGCCAGCAGCTCCCCCGACACCATGAACACTGAAGCTTTCTTT. Translating gives CASSSPDTMNTEAFF.

There are many counts of this clonotype. The chain carries TRBV28 and TRBJ1-2; weak D call: TRBD1 (5 bases). The V gene's germline CDR1 is MDHEN and CDR2 SYDVKM. The CDR3 is 15 amino acids. Trimming removed 2 bases at V and 1 base at J, with 11 bases between. The CDR3 coding sequence is TGTGCCAGCAGTTTAAGACGGGGGAATAACTATGGCTACACCTTC. It codes for CASSLRRGNNYGYTF.

Comments on this clonotype: A much larger clone lies one base from this, so it may be a read error. This chain links TRBV29-1 with TRBJ1-1; no definite D call. The germline V gene encodes CDR1 SQVTM and CDR2 ANQGSEA. The CDR3 extends over 12 amino acids. Between the trimmed V and J ends, which lost 7 bases and 3 bases, there was a span of 12 bases. CDR3 region: CSGVQSYTEAFF. The CDR3, as DNA: TGCAGCGGGGTACAGTCCTACACTGAAGCTTTCTTT.

This sequence joins TRBV7-2 and TRBJ1-6, with D hard to call. The germline V gene has CDR1 SGHTA and CDR2 FQGNSA. Trimming left V 1 base short and J 10 bases short, with 8 bases between. This CDR3 contains 13 residues. CDR3 sequence (DNA): TGTGCCAGCAGCTTAGAGGTACGGTCACCCCTCCACTTT. This codes for CASSLEVRSPLHF.

This clonotype was detected ten times or more. CDR3 sequence reads: CASSTRQGQTYEQYF. CDR3 sequence (DNA): TGTGCCAGCAGTACCAGACAGGGTCAGACCTACGAGCAGTACTTC. The chain carries TRBV6-1 and TRBJ2-7; 7 nucleotides line up with TRBD1. CDR3 length equals 15 residues. Trimming at V came to 5 bases and at J to 2 bases, leaving 9 bases not matched to a gene. CDR1 is MNHNS and CDR2 is SASEGT in the germline V gene.

Remarks on this clonotype: Germline is not matched at one junction end, which may reflect a read error. V and J are TRBV11-2 and TRBJ1-1; a possible D gene is TRBD1 (5 bases). Germline CDR1 and CDR2: SGHAT and FQNNGV. This CDR3 spans 14 amino acids. CDR3 bases: TGTGCCAGCAGCTTAGGACAGAAGAACGCTGAAGCTTTCTTT. It specifies CASSLGQKNAEAFF.

This clonotype was seen more than once but under ten times. V usage is TRBV6-1 and J usage is TRBJ2-7, with a possible D match to TRBD1 (6 bases). The CDR3 has 15 amino acids. The germline V gene has CDR1 MNHNS and CDR2 SASEGT. V was pared by 4 bases and J by 3 bases, with 16 bases between. CDR3 nucleotide sequence: TGTGCCAGCAGTGCACCCCGGACAGCCAGCTACGAGCAGTACTTC. This encodes CASSAPRTASYEQYF.

This clonotype was recorded a few times. The V gene is TRBV30, the J gene TRBJ1-6; 7 nucleotides align to TRBD1. The germline gives CDR1 GTSNPN, CDR2 SVGIG (reference sequence). The length of the CDR3 is 15 residues. The V segment lost 3 bases and the J segment 7 bases; nucleotides outside the gene matches: 9. The CDR3 region has the DNA TGTGCCTGGAGGTTGCGAGACAGGGACAATTCACCCCTCCACTTT. Its protein product is CAWRLRDRDNSPLHF.

Comment on this clonotype: This may stem from a read error, because a much larger clone lies one nucleotide away. The chain recombines TRBV5-6 with TRBJ2-7; TRBD2 agrees at 9 bases. In germline, CDR1 is SGHDT, CDR2 YYEEEE. There are 15 residues in the CDR3. The CDR3 DNA reads TGTGCCAGCAGCTTGGGGACCGGGACTAGCTACGAGCAGTGCTTC. It yields the protein CASSLGTGTSYEQCF.

This clonotype was seen more than once but under ten times. V is TRBV6-2 or TRBV6-3 and J is TRBJ2-5, with D unresolved. This CDR3 is built from 14 residues. Trimming removed 3 bases from V and 0 bases from J, with 8 bases in between. Germline CDR1 MNHEY, CDR2 SVGEGT. The CDR3 sequence is CASSYRSNQETQYF. In DNA, the CDR3 is TGTGCCAGCAGTTATCGCTCTAACCAAGAGACCCAGTACTTC.

This clonotype was seen only once. The chain links TRBV4-3 to TRBJ1-3; the match to TRBD1 covers 9 bases. Germline CDR1 and CDR2: LGHNA and YSLEER. The CDR3 length is 17 residues. Trimming cost V 5 bases and J 8 bases; bases outside gene matches: 16. The CDR3 sequence is CASSEKRGTGCWYTIYF. The CDR3 DNA is TGCGCCAGCAGCGAAAAAAGAGGGACAGGGTGTTGGTACACCATATATTTT.

This clonotype was found many times. The rearrangement uses TRBV2 and TRBJ1-2; 8 bases line up with TRBD1. Germline CDR1 SNHLY, CDR2 FYNNEI. V shed 3 bases, J shed 6 bases, and the junction held 3 bases outside the gene matches. This CDR3 region has 13 residues. This CDR3 is CASSDTGGDGYTF. As DNA, the CDR3 is TGTGCCAGCAGTGACACAGGGGGGGATGGCTACACCTTC.

This clonotype came up many times. The V and J genes are TRBV6-1 and TRBJ1-2, with D possibly matching TRBD1 (5 bases). The length of the CDR3 is 15 residues. CDR1 is MNHNS and CDR2 is SASEGT in the germline V gene. Trimming removed 0 bases at V and 4 bases at J, with 12 bases between. This CDR3 reads CASSEALGGIYGYTF. CDR3 sequence (DNA): TGTGCCAGCAGTGAAGCGCTGGGGGGGATCTATGGCTACACCTTC.

Of note for this clonotype: A junction boundary mismatches the germline segment, possibly from a read error. The chain uses TRBV5-6 and TRBJ2-2; 8 nucleotides match TRBD1. The length of the CDR3 is 16 residues. CDR1 is SGHDT and CDR2 is YYEEEE in the germline V gene. CDR3 in DNA: TGTGCCAGCAGACGGACAGGGCTTTCGAGCACCGGGGAGCTGCTTTTT. Translation gives CASRRTGLSSTGELLF. The full variable domain, completed using reference TRBV5-6 and TRBJ2-2, is DAGVTQSPTHLIKTRGQQVTLRCSPKSGHDTVSWYQQALGQGPQFIFQYYEEEERQRGNFPDRFSGHQFPNYSSELNVNALLLGDSALYLCASRRTGLSSTGELLFGEGSRLTVL.

The chain recombines TRBV12-3 or TRBV12-4 with TRBJ2-2, with 8 bases aligning to TRBD2. This CDR3 has 16 amino acids. V lost 7 bases to trimming and J lost 6 bases; unmatched junction nucleotides: 13. The CDR3 DNA reads TGTGCCAGCATGAAGCGGGGGAGGCGGGGCGCCGGGGAGCTGTTTTTT. Translation gives CASMKRGRRGAGELFF.

The table lists this clonotype with a few counts. The CDR3 sequence is CASSFPIGLAVYQYF. The CDR3 DNA reads as TGTGCCAGCAGCTTCCCGATAGGACTAGCGGTTTACCAGTACTTC. The chain uses TRBV7-2 and TRBJ2-5; 10 bases align to TRBD2. CDR3 length: 15 amino acids. The junction had 11 bases not matched to a gene; V was cut back by 3 bases and J by 10 bases. CDR1 SGHTA and CDR2 FQGNSA come from the germline V gene.

The chain couples TRBV20-1 to TRBJ1-5, with D unresolved. Germline V gene data show CDR1 as DFQATT and CDR2 as SNEGSKA (reference sequence). The V and J ends lost 7 bases and 3 bases respectively, with 13 bases between them. The CDR3 loop spans 13 amino acids. CDR3 DNA sequence: TGCAGTGGAAAGGACGGTGTCAATCAGCCCCAGCATTTT. This sequence encodes CSGKDGVNQPQHF.

The chain links TRBV12-3 or TRBV12-4 to TRBJ1-1, with a weak D call TRBD1 (6 bases). This CDR3 comprises 13 residues. Between the trimmed V and J ends, which lost 0 bases and 11 bases, there was a span of 13 bases. The CDR3 coding sequence is TGTGCCAGCAGTTTAGCGCTTGGACAGCGGGCTTTCTTT. It encodes CASSLALGQRAFF.

At least ten counts were recorded for this clonotype. The V and J genes are TRBV20-1 and TRBJ1-2, with 7 bases aligning to TRBD1. Germline V gene sequence: CDR1 DFQATT, CDR2 SNEGSKA (reference sequence). The CDR3 loop spans 12 amino acids. The ends lost 6 bases at V and 4 bases at J; junction bases unmatched: 5. CDR3: CSAPDRTYGYTF. CDR3 DNA sequence: TGCAGTGCCCCGGACAGGACCTATGGCTACACCTTC.

This clonotype was picked up many times. The chain is built from TRBV19 and TRBJ1-2; no firm D call. CDR3 length equals 13 residues. Trimming pared 7 bases from V and 2 bases from J, leaving 11 bases between. Germline CDR1 LNHDA, CDR2 SQIVND (reference sequence). The CDR3 loop reads CASTARENYGYTF. The CDR3 DNA is TGTGCCAGTACTGCGAGGGAGAACTATGGCTACACCTTC.

This clonotype has only a few counts. This chain links TRBV30 with TRBJ1-5; D is unresolved. There are 13 residues in the CDR3. CDR1 is GTSNPN and CDR2 is SVGIG in the germline V gene (reference sequence). The ends were cut back, 2 bases at V and 4 bases at J, with 9 bases in the middle. This chain's CDR3 is CAWSPGPNQPQHF. The CDR3 bases are TGTGCCTGGAGTCCCGGGCCAAATCAGCCCCAGCATTTT.